Listed here are 22 T cell receptor beta chains from one sample, sequenced in a study of T cell changes during pregnancy in multiple sclerosis. Data came from immunoSEQ multiplex PCR; TCRdb stores just in-frame clones and leaves some out. The table lists 61,000 or so clones, 90% to 95% of them singletons. The sample here was CD4+ T cells from peripheral blood mononuclear cells, taken before pregnancy. These receptors were taken from a female donor with multiple sclerosis, enrolled in a pregnancy study.

The chain couples TRBV11-1 to TRBJ2-7, with 7 bases that match TRBD1. The V and J ends lost 4 bases and 2 bases, in that order; junction bases with no gene match: 5. The CDR3 runs to 14 residues. The germline V gene has CDR1 SGHAT and CDR2 FQDESV (reference sequence). The CDR3 here is CASSWTDRTYEQYF. CDR3 coding DNA: TGTGCCAGCAGCTGGACGGACAGGACCTACGAGCAGTACTTC.

V is TRBV14 and J is TRBJ2-7, with D possibly TRBD1 on 5 matching bases. V was pared by 2 bases and J by 2 bases, with 10 bases between. CDR1 is SGHDN and CDR2 is FVKESK in the germline V gene. The CDR3 is made up of 14 amino acids. The CDR3 nucleotides read TGTGCCAGCAGCCAATTCAGGGTTACCTACGAGCAGTACTTC. It translates to CASSQFRVTYEQYF.

The CDR3 DNA is TGTGCCAGCAGCTTCCGACAGTCCACTGAAGCTTTCTTT. Protein: CASSFRQSTEAFF. The rearrangement joins TRBV7-2 to TRBJ1-1, with a tentative D call TRBD1 (5 bases). The V gene's germline CDR1 is SGHTA and CDR2 FQGNSA. The V and J ends lost 3 bases and 4 bases respectively, with 9 bases between them. This CDR3 is built from 13 residues.

The genes are TRBV14 and TRBJ2-5; maybe TRBD1 (8 bases). V lost 5 bases and J 7 bases, leaving 17 bases between the germline ends. The germline gives CDR1 SGHDN, CDR2 FVKESK. The CDR3 covers 14 residues. This CDR3 reads CASSGQGGIGTQYF. The DNA for the CDR3 is TGTGCCAGCAGCGGACAGGGAGGGATAGGGACCCAGTACTTC.

V is TRBV5-1 and J is TRBJ2-1, with TRBD1 as a possible D gene (6 bases). The V end was cut by 3 bases, the J end by 5 bases, with 15 bases between. The CDR3 is 15 amino acids. The germline V gene encodes CDR1 SGHRS and CDR2 YFSETQ. The CDR3 here is CASSYPQGNDNEQFF. DNA for the CDR3: TGCGCCAGCAGCTACCCTCAGGGGAATGACAATGAGCAGTTCTTC.

This clone showed up just once. This chain's CDR3 is CASSQDIAYEQFF. In DNA form, the CDR3 reads TGCGCCAGCAGCCAAGATATAGCCTATGAGCAGTTCTTC. The V call is TRBV4-3, the J call TRBJ2-1; D remains unclear. This CDR3 spans 13 amino acids. Germline CDR1 is LGHNA and CDR2 is YSLEER. Trimming removed 0 bases at V and 8 bases at J, with 8 bases between.

In DNA, the CDR3 is TGTGCCTGGGCAGCAGGGATTAACAATGAGCAGTTCTTC. Translation: CAWAAGINNEQFF. The rearrangement links TRBV30 to TRBJ2-1; possible D gene TRBD1, 5 bases. V was trimmed by 5 bases and J by 5 bases, leaving 13 bases between them. This CDR3 is 13 amino acids long. Germline V gene sequence: CDR1 GTSNPN, CDR2 SVGIG (reference sequence). Full variable domain (remainder filled in from reference TRBV30 and TRBJ2-1): SQTIHQWPATLVQPVGSPLSLECTVEGTSNPNLYWYRQAAGRGLQLLFYSVGIGQISSEVPQNLSASRPQDRQFILSSKKLLLSDSGFYLCAWAAGINNEQFFGPGTRLTVL.

The chain joins TRBV4-2 to TRBJ2-3; 10 bases map to TRBD1. Unmatched junction bases numbered 5, after V lost 4 bases and J lost 1 base. CDR1 is LGHNA, CDR2 YNFKEQ, per germline. The CDR3 has 16 amino acids. This CDR3 is CASSPHGTGGTDTQYF. For the CDR3, the DNA is TGTGCCAGCAGCCCACACGGGACAGGGGGCACAGATACGCAGTATTTT.

The chain joins TRBV11-2 to TRBJ2-7, with D possibly matching TRBD2 (5 bases). The CDR3 has 16 residues. Looked up from germline, CDR1 is SGHAT and CDR2 is FQNNGV. V was clipped by 5 bases and J by 1 base, with 18 bases between them. The CDR3 protein is CASSPGRGKGSYEQYF. CDR3 DNA: TGTGCCAGCAGCCCCGGTCGGGGTAAAGGATCCTACGAGCAGTACTTC.

The chain uses TRBV10-3 and TRBJ2-7; the match to TRBD1 covers 9 bases. CDR3 length: 14 residues. Germline lookup yields CDR1 ENHRY and CDR2 SYGVKD. Losses at the gene ends were 4 bases for V and 2 bases for J; bases not matched to a gene: 3. In DNA form, the CDR3 reads TGTGCCATCAGTGTGGGACAGGGTACCTACGAGCAGTACTTC. Amino acids: CAISVGQGTYEQYF.

The chain couples TRBV18 to TRBJ1-2, with D possibly being TRBD1 (5 bases). CDR1 and CDR2 (germline): KGHSH, LQKENI. The CDR3 runs 14 residues. V was cut by 1 base and J by 4 bases, with 10 bases left in between. CDR3 sequence: CASSPRRGIYGYTF. The CDR3 nucleotides read TGTGCCAGCTCACCACGTCGGGGGATCTATGGCTACACCTTC.

J is TRBJ2-7 and V is TRBV15, with a possible D match to TRBD1 (5 bases). The CDR3 has 17 residues. V was pared by 0 bases and J by 4 bases, with 19 bases between. Germline CDR1 and CDR2: LNHNV and YYDKDF (reference sequence). This CDR3 is CATSREGLWTSQYEQYF. CDR3 coding DNA: TGTGCCACCAGCAGAGAGGGGTTGTGGACATCACAGTACGAGCAGTACTTC.

This chain links TRBV5-4 with TRBJ1-2, with D hard to call. The CDR3 has 12 residues. Trimming pared 4 bases from V and 4 bases from J, leaving 8 bases between. Germline V gives CDR1 SGHNT, CDR2 YYREEE (reference sequence). Here the CDR3 DNA reads TGTGCCAGCAGCCTAGACGGCTATGGCTACACCTTC. It specifies CASSLDGYGYTF.

This clone was counted a single time. This chain connects TRBV6-4 to TRBJ2-7, with unresolved D. CDR1 is MRHNA and CDR2 is SNTAGT in the germline V gene. This CDR3 contains 12 residues. The V end lost 1 base, the J end lost 3 bases, and 4 bases lay between the germline ends. The CDR3 protein is CASSDLDYEQYF. The DNA for the CDR3 is TGTGCCAGCAGTGACTTAGACTACGAGCAGTACTTC.

J is TRBJ1-2 and V is TRBV7-2; D not resolved. Looked up from germline, CDR1 is SGHTA and CDR2 is FQGNSA. With 5 bases removed from V and 6 bases from J, the gap between germline ends came to 10 bases. CDR3 length equals 12 residues. CDR3 DNA: TGTGCCAGCAGCACGAGTCGGGATGGCTACACCTTC. Its translation is CASSTSRDGYTF.

The chain couples TRBV11-3 to TRBJ2-1; TRBD2 matches 9 bases. Trimming cost V 3 bases and J 3 bases; bases outside gene matches: 3. The CDR3 is 15 residues long. CDR1 and CDR2 from the germline V gene are SGHNT and YENEEA. The CDR3 loop reads CASSLTSGGYNEQFF. The CDR3 coding sequence is TGTGCCAGCAGCTTGACTAGCGGAGGCTACAATGAGCAGTTCTTC.

The CDR3 DNA follows: TGTGCCAGCAGTCAAACTGACTACAATGAGCAGTTCTTC. It translates to CASSQTDYNEQFF. V and J are TRBV7-2 and TRBJ2-1; no definite D call. V shed 6 bases and J shed 3 bases, with 9 bases lying between them. CDR1 and CDR2 from the germline V gene are SGHTA and FQGNSA. The CDR3 extends over 13 amino acids. Full variable domain (rest looked up from reference TRBV7-2 and TRBJ2-1): GAGVSQSPSNKVTEKGKDVELRCDPISGHTALYWYRQSLGQGLEFLIYFQGNSAPDKSGLPSDRFSAERTGGSVSTLTIQRTQQEDSAVYLCASSQTDYNEQFFGPGTRLTVL.

The chain has TRBV11-2 and TRBJ2-7; D gene ambiguous. Trimming removed 5 bases at V and 7 bases at J, with 6 bases between. CDR1 is SGHAT, CDR2 FQNNGV, per germline. The CDR3 extends over 10 amino acids. The chain's CDR3 is CASSHIEQYF. CDR3 nucleotides: TGTGCCAGCAGCCACATAGAGCAGTACTTC.

V gene TRBV2 combines with J gene TRBJ2-1, with 8 nucleotides matching TRBD2. Germline V gives CDR1 SNHLY, CDR2 FYNNEI. The CDR3 length is 15 residues. The V and J ends lost 5 bases and 0 bases, in that order; junction bases with no gene match: 3. The CDR3 DNA reads as TGTGCCAGCAGTCGACTAGCGACCTCCTACAATGAGCAGTTCTTC. Protein: CASSRLATSYNEQFF. The entire variable domain, with the rest obtained from reference TRBV2 and TRBJ2-1, is as follows: EPEVTQTPSHQVTQMGQEVILRCVPISNHLYFYWYRQILGQKVEFLVSFYNNEISEKSEIFDDQFSVERPDGSNFTLKIRSTKLEDSAMYFCASSRLATSYNEQFFGPGTRLTVL.

The chain has TRBV2 and TRBJ2-7, with 7 bases lining up with TRBD1. Germline assignment: CDR1 SNHLY and CDR2 FYNNEI. V lost 3 bases and J lost 2; bases outside the gene matches: 4. CDR3 length: 14 residues. The CDR3 DNA reads as TGTGCCAGCAGTGAGCCGGGACAGACCTACGAGCAGTACTTC. This translates into CASSEPGQTYEQYF.

This sequence joins TRBV28 and TRBJ2-6; 7 bases map to TRBD2. The CDR3 loop spans 17 amino acids. The V gene end was trimmed by 3 bases and the J gene end by 0 bases; junction bases not matched to a gene: 5. The V gene's germline CDR1 is MDHEN and CDR2 SYDVKM. The CDR3 nucleotides read TGTGCCAGCAGTTTGCGGGGAGGGAACTCTGGGGCCAACGTCCTGACTTTC. The encoded protein is CASSLRGGNSGANVLTF.

This chain connects TRBV9 to TRBJ1-6; 9 nucleotides match TRBD1. Germline V gene lookup returns CDR1 SGDLS and CDR2 YYNGEE. The CDR3 spans 16 residues. The V gene end was trimmed by 3 bases and the J gene end by 10 bases; junction bases not matched to a gene: 11. DNA for the CDR3: TGTGCCAGCAGCGCCCAGAGGACAGGGGTTAACTCACCCCTCCACTTT. This gives the protein CASSAQRTGVNSPLHF.